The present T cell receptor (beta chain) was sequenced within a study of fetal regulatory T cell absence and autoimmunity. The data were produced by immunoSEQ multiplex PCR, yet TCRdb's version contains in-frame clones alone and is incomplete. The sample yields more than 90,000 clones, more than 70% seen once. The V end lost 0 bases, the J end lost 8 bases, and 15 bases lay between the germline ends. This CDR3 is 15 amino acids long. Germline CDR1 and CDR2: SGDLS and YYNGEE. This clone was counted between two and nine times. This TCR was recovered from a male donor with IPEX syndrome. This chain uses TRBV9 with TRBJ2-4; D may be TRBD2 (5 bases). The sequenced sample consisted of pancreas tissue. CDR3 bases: TGTGCCAGCAGCGTAGGGGGTGGGAGAGGAGACATTCAGTACTTC. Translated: CASSVGGGRGDIQYF.